The present entry profiles one T cell receptor (beta chain) with its context. The record originates from a study of blood T cell repertoires in COVID-19. Study summary: Samples came from the United States, Italy and Spain, spanning acute and convalescent COVID-19. The cDNA or gDNA used as material had been derived from T cells, B-cell-depleted T cells, or PBMCs.

CDR3 size: 15 residues. The V gene's germline CDR1 is SNHLY and CDR2 FYNNEI. The V and J ends lost 6 bases and 5 bases respectively, with 16 bases between them. Per the original methods: Estimation of nucleated cell counts relied on the amplification of reference gene primers. Sequenced by immunoSEQ multiplex PCR; TCRdb stores in-frame clones only, minus some. D and trimming were read from the DNA, whereas the V and J calls and clone size are those reported in that table. The sample yields 60,000 to 70,000 clones, 75% to 80% seen once. The specimen sequenced was peripheral blood. This receptor was taken from a woman at least 80 years old with acute or convalescent COVID-19. The chain links TRBV2 to TRBJ1-4, with D possibly matching TRBD1 (5 bases). CDR3 in DNA: TGTGCCAGCAGCCCCGACGGGGGGGGAAATGAAAAACTGTTTTTT. Its protein is CASSPDGGGNEKLFF. The full variable domain, rest sourced from reference TRBV2 and TRBJ1-4, is EPEVTQTPSHQVTQMGQEVILRCVPISNHLYFYWYRQILGQKVEFLVSFYNNEISEKSEIFDDQFSVERPDGSNFTLKIRSTKLEDSAMYFCASSPDGGGNEKLFFGSGTQLSVL.